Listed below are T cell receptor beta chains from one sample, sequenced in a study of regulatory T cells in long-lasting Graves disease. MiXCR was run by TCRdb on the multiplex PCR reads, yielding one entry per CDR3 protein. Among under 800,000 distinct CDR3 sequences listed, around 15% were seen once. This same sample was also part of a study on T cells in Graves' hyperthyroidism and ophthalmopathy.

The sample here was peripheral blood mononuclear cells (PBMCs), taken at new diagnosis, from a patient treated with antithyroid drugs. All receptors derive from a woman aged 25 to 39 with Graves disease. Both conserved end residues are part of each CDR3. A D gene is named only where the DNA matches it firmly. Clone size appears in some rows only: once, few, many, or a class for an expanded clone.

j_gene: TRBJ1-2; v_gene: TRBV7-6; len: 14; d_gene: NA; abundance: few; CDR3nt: TGTGCTAGCAGCCCCCTGGGTGGGCGGGCTGGCTACACCTTC; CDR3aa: CASSPLGGRAGYTF
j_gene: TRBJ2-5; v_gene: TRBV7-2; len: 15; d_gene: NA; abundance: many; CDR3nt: TGTGCCAGCAGCGTTCCGTTGACTTCCCAAGAGACCCAGTACTTC; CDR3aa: CASSVPLTSQETQYF
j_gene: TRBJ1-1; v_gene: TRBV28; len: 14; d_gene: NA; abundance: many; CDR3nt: TGTGCCAGCAGCCCGGGCGGGGCTAACACTGAAGCTTTCTTT; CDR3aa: CASSPGGANTEAFF
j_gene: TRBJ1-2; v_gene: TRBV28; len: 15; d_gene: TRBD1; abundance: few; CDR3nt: TGTGCCAGCAGTTTTGGAACAGGGGGAACCTATGGCTACACCTTC; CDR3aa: CASSFGTGGTYGYTF
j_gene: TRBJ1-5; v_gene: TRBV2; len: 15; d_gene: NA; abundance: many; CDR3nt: TGTGCCAGCAGTGAACAGGGTTATAGCAATCAGCCCCAGCATTTT; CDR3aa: CASSEQGYSNQPQHF
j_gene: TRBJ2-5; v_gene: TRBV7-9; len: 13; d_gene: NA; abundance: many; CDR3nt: TGTGCCAGCAGGCGTGGAGAGAAAGAGACCCAGTACTTC; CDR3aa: CASRRGEKETQYF
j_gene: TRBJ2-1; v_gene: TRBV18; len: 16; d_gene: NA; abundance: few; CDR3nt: TGTGCCAGCTCACCACCGGCCAGCGGGTTGCTGGGGGAGCAGTTCTTC; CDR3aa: CASSPPASGLLGEQFF
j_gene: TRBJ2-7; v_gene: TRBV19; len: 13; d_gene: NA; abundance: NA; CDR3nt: TGTGCCAGTAGTGGGGGAGAGTACGTCAAGCAGTACTTC; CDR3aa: CASSGGEYVKQYF
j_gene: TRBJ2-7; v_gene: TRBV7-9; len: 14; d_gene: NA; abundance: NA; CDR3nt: TGTGCCAGCAGCCCGCCGGACAGAACCTACGAGCAGTACTTC; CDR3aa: CASSPPDRTYEQYF
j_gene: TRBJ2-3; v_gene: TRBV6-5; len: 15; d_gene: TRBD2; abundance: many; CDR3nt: TGTGCCAGCAGTTTATCAGCGGGAGCATGGGATACGCAGTATTTT; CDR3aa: CASSLSAGAWDTQYF
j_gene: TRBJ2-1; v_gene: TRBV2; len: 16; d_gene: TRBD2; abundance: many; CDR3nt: TGTGCCAGCAGTGGAGAGACTAGCGGGTGGTTGGGTGAGCAGTTCTTC; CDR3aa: CASSGETSGWLGEQFF
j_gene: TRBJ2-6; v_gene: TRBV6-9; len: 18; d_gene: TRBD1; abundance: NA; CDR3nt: TGTGCCAGCAGTTCGATGGGACAGGGGGTCTCGGGGGCCAACGTCCTGACTTTC; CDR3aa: CASSSMGQGVSGANVLTF
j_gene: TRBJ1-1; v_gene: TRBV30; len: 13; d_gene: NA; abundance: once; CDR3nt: TGTGCCTGGAGTGTACATCCGGACACTGAAGCTTTCTTT; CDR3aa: CAWSVHPDTEAFF
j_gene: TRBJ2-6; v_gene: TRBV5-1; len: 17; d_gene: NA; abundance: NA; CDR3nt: TGCGCCAGCAGCTCCAGGGGGTCGGGAGCTGGGGCCAACGTCCTGACTTTC; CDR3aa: CASSSRGSGAGANVLTF
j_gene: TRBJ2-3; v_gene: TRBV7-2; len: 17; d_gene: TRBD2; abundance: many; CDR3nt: TGTGCCAGCAGCTTAGGACTAGCGGGAGGAACATCAGATACGCAGTATTTT; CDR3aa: CASSLGLAGGTSDTQYF
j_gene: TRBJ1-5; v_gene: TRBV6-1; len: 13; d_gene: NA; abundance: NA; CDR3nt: TGTGCCAGCAGTGCCAGGCACAATCAGCCCCAGCATTTT; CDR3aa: CASSARHNQPQHF
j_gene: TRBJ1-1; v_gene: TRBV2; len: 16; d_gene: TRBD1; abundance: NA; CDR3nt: TGTGCCAGCAGTCCAGGGGGAACAGAGGGCAGGACTGAAGCTTTCTTT; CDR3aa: CASSPGGTEGRTEAFF
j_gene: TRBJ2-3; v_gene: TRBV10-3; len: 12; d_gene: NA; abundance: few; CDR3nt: TGTGCCATCAGTCAAATCACAGATACGCAGTATTTT; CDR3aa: CAISQITDTQYF
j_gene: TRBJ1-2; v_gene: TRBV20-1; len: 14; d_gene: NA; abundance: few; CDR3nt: TGCAGTGCTACTATAGGAAGGGGACCTAGTGGCTACACCTTC; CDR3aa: CSATIGRGPSGYTF
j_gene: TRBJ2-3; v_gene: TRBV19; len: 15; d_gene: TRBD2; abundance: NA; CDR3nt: TGTGCCAGTAGCCCTAGCGGGAGGAACACAGATACGCAGTATTTT; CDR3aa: CASSPSGRNTDTQYF
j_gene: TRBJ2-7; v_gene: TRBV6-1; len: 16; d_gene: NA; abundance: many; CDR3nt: TGTGCCAGCAGTGGGGATTGGGTGGCGAAGGGCTACGAGCAGTACTTC; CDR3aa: CASSGDWVAKGYEQYF
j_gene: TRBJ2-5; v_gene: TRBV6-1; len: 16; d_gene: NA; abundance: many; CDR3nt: TGTGCCAGCAGTCCTTTTGGAATTAGGACCCAAGAGACCCAGTACTTC; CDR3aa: CASSPFGIRTQETQYF
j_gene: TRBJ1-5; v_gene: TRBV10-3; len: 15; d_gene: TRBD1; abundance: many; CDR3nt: TGTGCCATCAGTGACGGGACAGGGAGCAATCAGCCCCAGCATTTT; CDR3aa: CAISDGTGSNQPQHF
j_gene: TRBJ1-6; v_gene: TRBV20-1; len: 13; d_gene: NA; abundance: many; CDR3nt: TGCAGTGCTAGAGTTCGGGGTAATTCACCCCTCCACTTT; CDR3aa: CSARVRGNSPLHF
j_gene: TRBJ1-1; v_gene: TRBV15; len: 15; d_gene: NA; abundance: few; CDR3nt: TGTGCCACCAGCAGATCACGGAAATTGGACACTGAAGCTTTCTTT; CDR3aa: CATSRSRKLDTEAFF
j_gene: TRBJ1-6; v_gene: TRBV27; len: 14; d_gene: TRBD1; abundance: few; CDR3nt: TGTGCCAGCAGTTTATTAACAGGGGGTTCACCCCTCCACTTT; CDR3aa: CASSLLTGGSPLHF
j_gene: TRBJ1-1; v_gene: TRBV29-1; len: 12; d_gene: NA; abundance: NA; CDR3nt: TGCAGCGTTGCCTCCACGAACACTGAAGCTTTCTTT; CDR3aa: CSVASTNTEAFF
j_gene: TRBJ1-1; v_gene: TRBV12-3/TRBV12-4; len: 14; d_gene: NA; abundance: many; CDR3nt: TGTGCCAGCAGAAGTGAGGGGGGGAACACTGAAGCTTTCTTT; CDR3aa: CASRSEGGNTEAFF